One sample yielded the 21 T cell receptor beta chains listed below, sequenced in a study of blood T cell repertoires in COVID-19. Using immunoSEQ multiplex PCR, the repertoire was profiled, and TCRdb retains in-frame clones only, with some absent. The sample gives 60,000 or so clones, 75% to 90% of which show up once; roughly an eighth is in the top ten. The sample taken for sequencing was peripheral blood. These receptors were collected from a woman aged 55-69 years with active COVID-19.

The CDR3 coding sequence is TGTGCCAGCAGTGATGGGGGCCTTGACTATGGCTACACCTTC. The encoded protein is CASSDGGLDYGYTF. The V gene is TRBV2, the J gene TRBJ1-2; TRBD1 is a possible D gene (6 bases). The CDR3 covers 14 residues. Trimming removed 3 bases from V and 3 bases from J, with 11 bases in between. Germline-derived CDR1 and CDR2 are SNHLY and FYNNEI. The entire variable domain, with the rest obtained from reference TRBV2 and TRBJ1-2, is as follows: EPEVTQTPSHQVTQMGQEVILRCVPISNHLYFYWYRQILGQKVEFLVSFYNNEISEKSEIFDDQFSVERPDGSNFTLKIRSTKLEDSAMYFCASSDGGLDYGYTFGSGTRLTVV.

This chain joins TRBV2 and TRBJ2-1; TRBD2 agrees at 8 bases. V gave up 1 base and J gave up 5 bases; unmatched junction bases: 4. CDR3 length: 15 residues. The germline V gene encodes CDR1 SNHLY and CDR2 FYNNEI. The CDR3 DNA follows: TGTGCCAGCAGTGAAGTCCGGGGGGGGGACAATGAGCAGTTCTTC. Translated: CASSEVRGGDNEQFF. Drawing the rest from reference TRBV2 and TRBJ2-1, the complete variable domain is EPEVTQTPSHQVTQMGQEVILRCVPISNHLYFYWYRQILGQKVEFLVSFYNNEISEKSEIFDDQFSVERPDGSNFTLKIRSTKLEDSAMYFCASSEVRGGDNEQFFGPGTRLTVL.

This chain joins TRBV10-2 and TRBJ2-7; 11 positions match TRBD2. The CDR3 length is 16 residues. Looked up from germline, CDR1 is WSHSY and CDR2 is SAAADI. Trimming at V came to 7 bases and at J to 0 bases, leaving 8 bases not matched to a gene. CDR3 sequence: CASTIGTSGYSYEQYF. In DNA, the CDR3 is TGCGCCAGCACTATAGGGACTAGCGGCTACTCCTACGAGCAGTACTTC.

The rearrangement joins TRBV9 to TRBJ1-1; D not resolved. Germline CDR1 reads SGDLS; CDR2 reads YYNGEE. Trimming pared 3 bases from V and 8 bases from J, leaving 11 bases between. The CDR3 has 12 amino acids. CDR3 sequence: CASSDLVAEAFF. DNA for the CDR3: TGTGCCAGCAGCGACCTTGTGGCAGAAGCTTTCTTT.

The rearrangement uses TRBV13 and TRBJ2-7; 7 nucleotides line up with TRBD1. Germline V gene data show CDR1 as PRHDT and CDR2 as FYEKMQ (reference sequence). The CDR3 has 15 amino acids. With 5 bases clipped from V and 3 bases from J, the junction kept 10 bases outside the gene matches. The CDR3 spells CASSPRQGLFYEQYF. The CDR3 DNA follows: TGTGCCAGCAGCCCCCGACAGGGCCTCTTCTACGAGCAGTACTTC.

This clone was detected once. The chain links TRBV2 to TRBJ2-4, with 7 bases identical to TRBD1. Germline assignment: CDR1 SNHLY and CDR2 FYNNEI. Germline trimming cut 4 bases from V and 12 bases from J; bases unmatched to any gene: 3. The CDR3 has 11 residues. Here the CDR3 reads CASSGGTDQYF. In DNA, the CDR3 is TGTGCCAGCAGTGGAGGGACAGATCAGTACTTC.

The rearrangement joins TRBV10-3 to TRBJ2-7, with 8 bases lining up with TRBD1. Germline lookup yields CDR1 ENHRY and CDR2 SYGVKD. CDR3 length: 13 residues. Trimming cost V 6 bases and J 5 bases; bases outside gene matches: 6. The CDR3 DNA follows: TGTGCCATCAGCGGACAGGGAACGGACGAGCAGTACTTC. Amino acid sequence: CAISGQGTDEQYF.

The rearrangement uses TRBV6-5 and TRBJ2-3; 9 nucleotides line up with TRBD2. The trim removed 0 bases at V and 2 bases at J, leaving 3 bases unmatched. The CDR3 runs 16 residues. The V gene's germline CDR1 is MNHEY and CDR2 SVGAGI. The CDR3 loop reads CASSYSGLAYTDTQYF. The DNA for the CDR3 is TGTGCCAGCAGTTACTCGGGACTAGCCTACACAGATACGCAGTATTTT.

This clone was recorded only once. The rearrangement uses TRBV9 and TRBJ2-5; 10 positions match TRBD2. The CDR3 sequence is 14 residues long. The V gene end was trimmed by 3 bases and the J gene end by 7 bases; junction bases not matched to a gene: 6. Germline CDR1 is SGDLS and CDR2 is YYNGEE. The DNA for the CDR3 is TGTGCCAGCAGCGCCGGGACTAGCGAGGCGACCCAGTACTTC. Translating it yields CASSAGTSEATQYF.

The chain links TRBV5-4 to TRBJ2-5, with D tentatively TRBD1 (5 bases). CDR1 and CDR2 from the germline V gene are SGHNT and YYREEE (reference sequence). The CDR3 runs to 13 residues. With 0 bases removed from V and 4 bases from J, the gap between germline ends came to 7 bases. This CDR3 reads CASSLAGRETQYF. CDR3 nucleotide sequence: TGTGCCAGCAGCTTGGCAGGGCGAGAGACCCAGTACTTC. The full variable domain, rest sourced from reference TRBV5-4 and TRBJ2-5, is ETGVTQSPTHLIKTRGQQVTLRCSSQSGHNTVSWYQQALGQGPQFIFQYYREEENGRGNFPPRFSGLQFPNYSSELNVNALELDDSALYLCASSLAGRETQYFGPGTRLLVL.

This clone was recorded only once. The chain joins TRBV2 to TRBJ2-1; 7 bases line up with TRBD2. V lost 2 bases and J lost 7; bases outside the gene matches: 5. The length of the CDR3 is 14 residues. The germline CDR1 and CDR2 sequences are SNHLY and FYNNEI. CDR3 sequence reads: CASSELLAVNEQFF. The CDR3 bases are TGTGCCAGCAGTGAATTGCTAGCGGTTAATGAGCAGTTCTTC.

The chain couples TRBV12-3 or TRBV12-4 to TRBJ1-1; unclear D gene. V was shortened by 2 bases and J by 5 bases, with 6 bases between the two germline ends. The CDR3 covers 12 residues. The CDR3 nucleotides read TGTGCCAGCAGTTTAAAGAGGACTGAAGCTTTCTTT. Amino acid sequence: CASSLKRTEAFF.

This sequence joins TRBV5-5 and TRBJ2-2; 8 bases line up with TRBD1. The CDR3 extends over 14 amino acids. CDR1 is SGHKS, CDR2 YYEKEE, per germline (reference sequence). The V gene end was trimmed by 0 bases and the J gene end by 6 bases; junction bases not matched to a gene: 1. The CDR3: CASSLGTGSGELFF. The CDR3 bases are TGTGCCAGCAGCTTGGGGACAGGGTCCGGGGAGCTGTTTTTT.

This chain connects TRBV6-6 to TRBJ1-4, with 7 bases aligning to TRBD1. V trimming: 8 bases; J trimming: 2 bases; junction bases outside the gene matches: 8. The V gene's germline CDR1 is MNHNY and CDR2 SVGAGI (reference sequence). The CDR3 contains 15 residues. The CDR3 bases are TGTGCCAGCGAAGCGACAGGGCCGACTAATGAAAAACTGTTTTTT. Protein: CASEATGPTNEKLFF.

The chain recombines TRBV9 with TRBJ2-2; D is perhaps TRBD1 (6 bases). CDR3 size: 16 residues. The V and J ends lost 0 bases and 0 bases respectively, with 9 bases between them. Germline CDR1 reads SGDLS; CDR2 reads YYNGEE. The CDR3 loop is CASSVEAGANTGELFF. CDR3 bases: TGTGCCAGCAGCGTAGAGGCAGGGGCGAACACCGGGGAGCTGTTTTTT.

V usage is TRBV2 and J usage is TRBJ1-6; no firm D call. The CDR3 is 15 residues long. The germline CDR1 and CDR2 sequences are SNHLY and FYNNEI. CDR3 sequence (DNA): TGTGCTGGGAGACGGGGAGCGGATCTAAATTCACCCCTCCACTTT. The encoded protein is CAGRRGADLNSPLHF. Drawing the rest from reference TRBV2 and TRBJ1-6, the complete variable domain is EPEVTQTPSHQVTQMGQEVILRCVPISNHLYFYWYRQILGQKVEFLVSFYNNEISEKSEIFDDQFSVERPDGSNFTLKIRSTKLEDSAMYFCAGRRGADLNSPLHFGNGTRLTVT.

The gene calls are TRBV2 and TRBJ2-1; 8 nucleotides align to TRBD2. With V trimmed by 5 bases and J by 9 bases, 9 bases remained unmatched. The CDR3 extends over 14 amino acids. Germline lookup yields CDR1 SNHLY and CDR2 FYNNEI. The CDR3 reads CASSYGGVRGEQFF. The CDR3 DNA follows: TGTGCCAGCAGTTACGGGGGGGTGAGAGGTGAGCAGTTCTTC.

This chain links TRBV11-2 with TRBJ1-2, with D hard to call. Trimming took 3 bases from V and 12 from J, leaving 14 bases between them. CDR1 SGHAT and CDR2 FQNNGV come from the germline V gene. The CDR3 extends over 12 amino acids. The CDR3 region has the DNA TGTGCCAGCAGCTTTCCTGGACTTAAGGACACCTTC. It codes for CASSFPGLKDTF.

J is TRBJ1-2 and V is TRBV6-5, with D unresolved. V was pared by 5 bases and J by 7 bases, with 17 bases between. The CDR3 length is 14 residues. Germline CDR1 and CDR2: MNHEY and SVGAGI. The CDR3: CASSRDSGFGGYTF. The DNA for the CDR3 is TGTGCCAGCAGTCGCGATTCGGGGTTTGGTGGCTACACCTTC.

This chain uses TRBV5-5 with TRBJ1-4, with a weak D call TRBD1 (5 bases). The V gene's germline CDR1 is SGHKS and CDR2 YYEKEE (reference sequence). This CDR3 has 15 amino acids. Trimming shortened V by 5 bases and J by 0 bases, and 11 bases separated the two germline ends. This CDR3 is CASRFGGSTNEKLFF. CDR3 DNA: TGTGCCAGCAGATTCGGGGGTTCAACTAATGAAAAACTGTTTTTT.

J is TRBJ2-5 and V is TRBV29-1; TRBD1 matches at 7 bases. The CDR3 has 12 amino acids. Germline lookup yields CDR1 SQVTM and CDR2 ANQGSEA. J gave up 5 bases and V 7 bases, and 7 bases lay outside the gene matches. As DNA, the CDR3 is TGCAGCGCCCGGACAGGTCGGGAGACCCAGTACTTC. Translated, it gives CSARTGRETQYF. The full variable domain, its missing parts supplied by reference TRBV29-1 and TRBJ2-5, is SAVISQKPSRDICQRGTSLTIQCQVDSQVTMMFWYRQQPGQSLTLIATANQGSEATYESGFVIDKFPISRPNLTFSTLTVSNMSPEDSSIYLCSARTGRETQYFGPGTRLLVL.